This T cell receptor beta chain was recorded in a study of vaccination and CD4 T cells after COVID-19. Study-wide background: Investigators stimulated cells with overlapping spike peptides drawn from SARS-CoV-2, HCoV-NL63, HCoV-OC43 and HCoV-229E.

The V gene's germline CDR1 is MNHNS and CDR2 SASEGT. V shed 7 bases and J 2 bases; nucleotides not matched to a gene: 6. This CDR3 region has 15 residues. With the Oncomine TCR Beta short-read assay, DNA from cultured CD4+ T cells was sequenced. TCRdb reprocessed the PCR reads via MiXCR and lists one record per CDR3 protein. The sample lists roughly 16,000 distinct CDR3 sequences, around 66% occurring once. Notes on this clonotype: What it binds is unknown.

The treatment was: roughly 10-day PBMC culture with coronavirus spike peptide pools or control peptides (ViraFEST assay). Antigen-specific T cell expansion with peptide pools preceded TCR sequencing in the ViraFEST approach. PCR positivity dates ran from March to December 2020, preceding US Alpha, Beta and Delta variants. Negative selection isolated the CD4+ T cells once the cells had been cultured for approximately ten days. The TCR originated in a human donor who had recovered from COVID-19. Source material: CD4+ T cells from blood, cultured in vitro. The chain combines TRBV6-1 with TRBJ2-1, with 9 bases matching TRBD1. The CDR3 nucleotides read TGTGCCAGCACGGACAGGGGTCACCCCTACAATGAGCAGTTCTTC. Its protein product is CASTDRGHPYNEQFF.